This T cell receptor beta chain was retrieved from a study of tumor-infiltrating lymphocytes in primary liver carcinoma (dated by TCRdb to 2016 to 2017). General notes on the study: Between November 2015 and March 2016, roughly five patients in China with histopathologically diagnosed primary liver carcinoma had their tumors surgically resected. Of the five patients (three men and two women, aged 30 to 69 years), four had hepatocellular carcinoma and one had combined HCC and intrahepatic cholangiocarcinoma. Roughly 3.5 to 8 million productive TCRbeta reads were obtained per sample, and no significant difference in read depth was found between tissue types. For each liver tumor, the study sampled five regions along with adjacent normal tissue and blood, and applied TCRbeta repertoire sequencing, expression microarrays and whole-exome sequencing. The tumors of the five patients were staged as T1-T3 N0M0, with maximum diameters ranging from roughly 4 to 10 cm. A total of roughly 35 specimens from 5 patients, comprising 25 or so tumor regions, 5 adjacent noncancerous liver tissues and 5 peripheral blood samples, were covered by TCRbeta repertoire sequencing. Technical replicate repertoires showed high reproducibility, with mean shared-clone rates about 0.92 and correlation coefficients above 0.95.

Blood RNA was extracted from unsorted whole blood using TRIzol reagent, and germline DNA was obtained with the DNeasy Blood & Tissue kit. At the time of sampling, the patients were treatment-naive and had chronic HBV infection. Before surgery, about 4 milliliters of peripheral blood were collected into K2EDTA tubes. On the study overall, not on this receptor specifically: The top 250 clones made up a significantly larger repertoire fraction in tumors than in blood (p = 0.039). Bulk unsorted samples precluded comparing CD4+ and CD8+ T cell repertoires. Because sequencing covered only the TCR beta chain and unpaired alpha chains were not captured, true repertoire diversity is likely underestimated. Pairs of tumor regions showed greater repertoire overlap (mean roughly 35%) than tumor-adjacent pairs (approximately 17%) or tumor-blood pairs (around 15%), which is consistent with antigen-driven expansion. With just a few patients in the study, the authors point out that the findings should be validated in a larger study.

As for this clonotype: The clone's antigen remains unknown. A clone one base away is much larger, so this may be a read error.

A constant-region primer and ProtoScript II reverse transcriptase were used to reverse-transcribe TCRbeta-specific cDNA from about 0.55 ug total RNA. Construction of the TCRbeta libraries relied on three nested rounds of multiplex PCR, following a slightly modified ARM-PCR procedure. Each of the first two PCR rounds ran for around 10 cycles using multiplex TRBV1-TRBV30 forward primers together with a Cbeta reverse primer. Sample barcodes and Illumina adapters were added in a final 25-cycle PCR using Deep VentR polymerase. Before sequencing, amplicons of 200-500 bp were purified from gel using a QIAquick gel extraction kit. TCRbeta amplicons were sequenced on an Illumina HiSeq 2500 with 250-bp paired-end reads. The study's own analysis went as follows. Trimmomatic v0.33 was used to quality-trim the reads, and FLASH v1.2.11 was used to merge paired reads so that full CDR3 sequences could be recovered. V, D and J germline segments were assigned to the rearranged TCRbeta sequences using MiGEC v1.2.1b. Clonotype statistics and Shannon-Wiener diversity indices were calculated with VDJtools v1.0.0. To cut down on sampling bias, every analysis after diversity analysis relied on just the 250 most abundant clonotypes from each sample. TCRdb reanalyzed the raw reads on its own, using fastp at Q25 for trimming and MiXCR for clone calling, and kept in-frame beta chains. Rows with a matching CDR3 protein are joined into one entry that keeps the most common DNA and genes. The V and J calls follow TCRdb's processing rather than the paper's. Present in this sample are about 350,000 distinct CDR3 sequences, approximately 65% of which were seen just once. The ten largest clones take up about 6% of the sample.

The germline V gene (reference sequence) supplies CDR1 SGHNT and CDR2 YYREEE. Spanning cysteine to phenylalanine, the CDR3 consists of 15 amino acids. Left in the record is the CDR3 DNA by itself, 45 bases read in frame from the first base. The sample taken for sequencing was peripheral blood. This sequence uses TRBV5-4 and TRBJ2-1; 10 nucleotides in the junction match TRBD2. This TCR was recovered from a man aged 35 to 55 with primary liver carcinoma and hepatitis B virus infection. The CDR3 is CSSSFTSGKYNEQFF. DNA sequence: TGTTCCAGCAGCTTCACTAGCGGGAAATACAATGAGCAGTTCTTC. With the rest looked up from the reference TRBV5-4 and TRBJ2-1 genes rather than sequenced, the full variable domain is ETGVTQSPTHLIKTRGQQVTLRCSSQSGHNTVSWYQQALGQGPQFIFQYYREEENGRGNFPPRFSGLQFPNYSSELNVNALELDDSALYLCSSSFTSGKYNEQFFGPGTRLTVL.